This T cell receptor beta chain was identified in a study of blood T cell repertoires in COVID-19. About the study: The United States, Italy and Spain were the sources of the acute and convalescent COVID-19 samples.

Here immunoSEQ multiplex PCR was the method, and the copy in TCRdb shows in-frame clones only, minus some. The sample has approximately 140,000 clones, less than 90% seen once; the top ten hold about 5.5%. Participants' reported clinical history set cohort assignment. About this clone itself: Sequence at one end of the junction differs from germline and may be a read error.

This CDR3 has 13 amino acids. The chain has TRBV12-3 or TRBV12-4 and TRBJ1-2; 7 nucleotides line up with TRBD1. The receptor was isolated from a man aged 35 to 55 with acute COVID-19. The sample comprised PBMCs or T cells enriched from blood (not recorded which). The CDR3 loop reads CASSLGQGYDYTF. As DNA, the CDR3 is TGTGCCAGCAGTTTAGGACAGGGATATGACTACACCTTC.